This T cell receptor (beta chain) emerged from a study of CD8+ T cells in alopecia areata. V dropped 0 bases and J dropped 1; count of bases not matched to a gene: 5. Germline V gene lookup returns CDR1 SGHRS and CDR2 YFSETQ. The CDR3 has 17 amino acids. The treatment: oral pan-JAK inhibitor, 5-10 mg twice daily. Sequencing relied on a cDNA template that was reverse transcribed from extracted RNA. Profiled with immunoSEQ multiplex PCR; TCRdb holds only in-frame clones, not every one. The table has hundreds of thousands of clones, 58% seen once; the top ten hold under 2%. V and J are TRBV5-1 and TRBJ2-5; 11 bases are shared with TRBD2. This specimen was CD4+ T cells sorted from blood, taken at week 24, from a patient treated with tofacitinib. This TCR came from a human donor with alopecia areata. The CDR3 reads CASSLVVLAGGQETQYF. For the CDR3, the DNA is TGCGCCAGCAGCTTGGTAGTGCTAGCGGGGGGCCAAGAGACCCAGTACTTC.